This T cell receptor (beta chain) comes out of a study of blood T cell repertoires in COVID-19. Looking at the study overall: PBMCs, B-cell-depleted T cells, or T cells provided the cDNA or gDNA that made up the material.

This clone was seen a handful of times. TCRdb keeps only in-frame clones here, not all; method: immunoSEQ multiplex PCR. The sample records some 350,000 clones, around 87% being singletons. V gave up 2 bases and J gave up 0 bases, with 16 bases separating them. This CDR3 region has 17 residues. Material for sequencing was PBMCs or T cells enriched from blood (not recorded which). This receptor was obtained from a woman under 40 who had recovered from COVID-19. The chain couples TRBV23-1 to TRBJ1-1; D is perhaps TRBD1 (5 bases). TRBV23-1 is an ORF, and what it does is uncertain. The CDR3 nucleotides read TGCGCCAGCAGTCAAGGCGACAGCTTAAACATGAACACTGAAGCTTTCTTT. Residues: CASSQGDSLNMNTEAFF.